The source of this T cell receptor (beta chain) is a study of T-cell memory formation after mild COVID-19 (dated by TCRdb to the early 2020s). About the full investigation: Most TCR sequence clusters were specific to one of the two donors. T-cell clones expanding and contracting after mild COVID-19 in a couple of donors were tracked by longitudinal TCRalpha and TCRbeta repertoire sequencing. The cohort was made up of two young adult volunteers, one female and one male, who were previously healthy. Beyond this particular receptor, the publication reports: Clones contracting from day 15 to 85 had balanced CD4/CD8 phenotypes, while a second wave expanding from day 15 to 37 was biased towards CD4+. The detection of some responding clones in pre-infection memory suggests that pre-existing cross-reactive memory T cells joined the SARS-CoV-2 response. The study covered only a couple of mild cases, and larger cohorts including severe cases with pre-infection samples were considered necessary. Whether the second-wave clones peaking on day 37 were SARS-CoV-2 specific was not confirmed. Contracting CD4+ clones appeared mostly in the CM and EM memory subsets, whereas CD8+ clones were enriched in EMRA.

V drops 0 bases and J drops 4 bases, leaving 13 bases in between. The CDR3, from cysteine to phenylalanine, totals 17 residues. The entry retains the CDR3 DNA only, 51 bases that are in frame from base 1. As encoded in the germline V gene, CDR1 is MNHEY while CDR2 is SVGAGI. Ficoll-Paque density gradient centrifugation was used to isolate PBMCs. The data were produced on an Illumina NovaSeq 6000. Using 5'RACE with constant-segment primers, TCRalpha and TCRbeta cDNA libraries were constructed, with sample barcodes and unique molecular identifiers added in the process. RNA was extracted from every sample with Trizol reagent. Libraries were amplified in two PCR steps, with a second sample barcode and Illumina TruSeq adapters added in the second step. Sequencing of the libraries was done on an Illumina NovaSeq, producing 2 x 150 bp paired-end reads. In the authors' own workflow: Reads were demultiplexed and collapsed into UMI-guided consensus sequences with migec v1.2.7. Using mixcr v2.1.11, UMI consensuses were aligned to TRA and TRB V and J templates and then assembled into clonotypes. Expanded or contracted clonotypes were those called significant by both edgeR and NoisET, with noise models trained on biological replicates. For edgeR calls, the thresholds were a false discovery rate-adjusted p below 0.01 and a log2 fold-change of 1. PCA with hierarchical clustering of max-normalized trajectories of the 1000 most abundant clonotypes was used as exploratory dynamics analysis. Separately sequenced CD4+ and CD8+ repertoires were used to assign a CD4 or CD8 phenotype to each responding clone. The public reads were reprocessed in TCRdb via fastp at Q25 and MiXCR, keeping in-frame beta chains. Rows are unified per CDR3 protein, each entry keeping the most common DNA and genes. The V and J calls come from TCRdb's annotation, not from the publication. The sample data list 200,000 or so distinct CDR3 sequences, and under 20% of these were observed just once. About 2.1% of the sample goes to the ten largest clones.

This clonotype has only a few counts. Its target antigen remains unknown. The input lacks base qualities; no much larger clone sits a single base away. The TCR originated in an adult woman who had mild COVID-19 (a few samples of this study predate the infection). The sample titles of this study are shuffled in the database, so cell type and time point are left out; the donor was told from shared clones. Specimen: PBMCs or a T cell subset sorted from them (not recorded which). Here the chain combines TRBV6-5 and TRBJ1-6; a tentative D call is TRBD1 (5 bases match). The DNA reads TGTGCCAGCAGTTACTCCGGGGGTATTGTTTATAATTCACCCCTCCACTTT. Its translation is CASSYSGGIVYNSPLHF.